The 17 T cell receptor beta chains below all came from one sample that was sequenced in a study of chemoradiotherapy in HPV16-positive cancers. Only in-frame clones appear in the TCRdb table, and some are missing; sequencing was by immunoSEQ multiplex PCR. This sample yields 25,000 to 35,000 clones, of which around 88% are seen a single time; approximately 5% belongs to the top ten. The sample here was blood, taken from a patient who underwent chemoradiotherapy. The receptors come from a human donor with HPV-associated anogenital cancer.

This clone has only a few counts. CDR3 nucleotides: TGTGCCAGCAGTGAATGGTTCAGCGATCAGCCCCAGCATTTT. It is translated as CASSEWFSDQPQHF. The V call is TRBV2, the J call TRBJ1-5; no firm D call. The CDR3 has 14 amino acids. V lost 2 bases, J lost 5 bases, and 10 bases lay in between. The germline V gene has CDR1 SNHLY and CDR2 FYNNEI.

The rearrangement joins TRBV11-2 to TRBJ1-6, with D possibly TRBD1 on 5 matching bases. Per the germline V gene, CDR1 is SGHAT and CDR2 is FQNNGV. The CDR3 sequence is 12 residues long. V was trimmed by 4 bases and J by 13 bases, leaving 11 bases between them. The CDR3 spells CASSSSGAPLHF. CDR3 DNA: TGTGCCAGCAGCTCCTCCGGGGCCCCCCTCCACTTT.

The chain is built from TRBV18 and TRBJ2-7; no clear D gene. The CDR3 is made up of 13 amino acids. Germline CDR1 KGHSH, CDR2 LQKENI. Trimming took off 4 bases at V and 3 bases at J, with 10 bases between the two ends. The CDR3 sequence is CASSRSSDYEQYF. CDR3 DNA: TGTGCCAGCTCACGATCTTCTGACTACGAGCAGTACTTC.

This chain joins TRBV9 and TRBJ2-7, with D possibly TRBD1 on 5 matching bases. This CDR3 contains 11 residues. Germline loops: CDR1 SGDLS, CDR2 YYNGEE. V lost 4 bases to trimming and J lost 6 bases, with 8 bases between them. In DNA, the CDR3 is TGTGCCAGCAGCCAGGGCCTCGAGCAGTACTTC. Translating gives CASSQGLEQYF.

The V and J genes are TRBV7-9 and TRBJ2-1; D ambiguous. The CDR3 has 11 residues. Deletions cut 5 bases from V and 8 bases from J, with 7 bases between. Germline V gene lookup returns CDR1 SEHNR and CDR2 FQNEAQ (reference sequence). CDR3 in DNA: TGTGCCAGCAGCATTAACTATGAGCAGTTCTTC. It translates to CASSINYEQFF.

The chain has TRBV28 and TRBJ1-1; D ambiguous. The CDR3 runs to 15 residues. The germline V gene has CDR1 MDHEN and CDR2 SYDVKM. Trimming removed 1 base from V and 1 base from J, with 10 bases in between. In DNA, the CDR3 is TGTGCCAGCAGTTTATTTTCCAGACGGAACACTGAAGCTTTCTTT. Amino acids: CASSLFSRRNTEAFF. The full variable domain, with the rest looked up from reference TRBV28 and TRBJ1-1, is DVKVTQSSRYLVKRTGEKVFLECVQDMDHENMFWYRQDPGLGLRLIYFSYDVKMKEKGDIPEGYSVSREKKERFSLILESASTNQTSMYLCASSLFSRRNTEAFFGQGTRLTVV.

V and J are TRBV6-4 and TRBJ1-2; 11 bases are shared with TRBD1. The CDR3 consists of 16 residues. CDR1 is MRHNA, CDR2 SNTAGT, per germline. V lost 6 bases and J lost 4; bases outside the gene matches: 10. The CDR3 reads CASSATGQGVPYGYTF. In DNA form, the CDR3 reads TGTGCCAGCAGCGCTACGGGACAGGGGGTTCCCTATGGCTACACCTTC.

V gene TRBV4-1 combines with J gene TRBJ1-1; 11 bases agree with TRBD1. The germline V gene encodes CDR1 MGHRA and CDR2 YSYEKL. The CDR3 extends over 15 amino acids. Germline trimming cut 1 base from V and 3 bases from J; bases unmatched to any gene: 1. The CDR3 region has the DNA TGCGCCAGCAGCCAAGCGGGACAGGGGGACACTGAAGCTTTCTTT. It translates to CASSQAGQGDTEAFF.

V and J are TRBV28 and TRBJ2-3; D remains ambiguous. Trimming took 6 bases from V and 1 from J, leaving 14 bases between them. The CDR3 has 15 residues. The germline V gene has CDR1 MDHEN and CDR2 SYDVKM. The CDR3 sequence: CASRELTPGTDTQYF. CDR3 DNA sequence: TGTGCCAGCAGGGAGCTCACGCCCGGCACAGATACGCAGTATTTT.

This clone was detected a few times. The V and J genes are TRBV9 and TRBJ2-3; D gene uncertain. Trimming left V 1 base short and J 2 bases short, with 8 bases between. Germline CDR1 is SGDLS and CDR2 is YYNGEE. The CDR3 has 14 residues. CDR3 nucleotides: TGTGCCAGCAGCGTATACTCAGACACAGATACGCAGTATTTT. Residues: CASSVYSDTDTQYF.

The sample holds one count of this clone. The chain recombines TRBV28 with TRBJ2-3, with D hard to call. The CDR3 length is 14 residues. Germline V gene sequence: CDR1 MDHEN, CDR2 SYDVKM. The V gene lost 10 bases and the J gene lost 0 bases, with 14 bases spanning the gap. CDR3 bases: TGTGCCACGGATGATGGCAGTAGCACAGATACGCAGTATTTT. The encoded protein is CATDDGSSTDTQYF.

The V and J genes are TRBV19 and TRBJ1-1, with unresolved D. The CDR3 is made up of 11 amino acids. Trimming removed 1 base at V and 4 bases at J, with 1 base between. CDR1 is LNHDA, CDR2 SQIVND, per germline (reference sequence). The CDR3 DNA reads TGTGCCAGTAGTATAGGCACTGAAGCTTTCTTT. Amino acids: CASSIGTEAFF. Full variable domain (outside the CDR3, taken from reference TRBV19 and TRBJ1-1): DGGITQSPKYLFRKEGQNVTLSCEQNLNHDAMYWYRQDPGQGLRLIYYSQIVNDFQKGDIAEGYSVSREKKESFPLTVTSAQKNPTAFYLCASSIGTEAFFGQGTRLTVV.

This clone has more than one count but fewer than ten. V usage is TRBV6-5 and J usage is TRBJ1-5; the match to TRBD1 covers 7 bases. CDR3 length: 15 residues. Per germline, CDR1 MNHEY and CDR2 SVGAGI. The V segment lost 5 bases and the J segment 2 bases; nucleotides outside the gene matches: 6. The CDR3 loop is CASSRYGTGNQPQHF. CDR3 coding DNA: TGTGCCAGCAGTCGCTACGGGACAGGCAATCAGCCCCAGCATTTT.

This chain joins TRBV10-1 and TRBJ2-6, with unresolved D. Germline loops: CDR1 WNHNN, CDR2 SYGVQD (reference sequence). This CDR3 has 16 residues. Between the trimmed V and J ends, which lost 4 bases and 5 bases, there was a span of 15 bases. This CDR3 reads CASSAIAQSRANVLTF. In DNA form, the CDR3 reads TGCGCCAGCAGTGCGATCGCACAAAGTCGGGCCAACGTCCTGACTTTC.

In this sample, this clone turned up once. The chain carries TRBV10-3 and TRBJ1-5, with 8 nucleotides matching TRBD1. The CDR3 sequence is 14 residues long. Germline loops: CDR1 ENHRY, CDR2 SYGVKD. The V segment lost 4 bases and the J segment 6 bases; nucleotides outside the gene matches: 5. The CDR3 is CAISADRGSQPQHF. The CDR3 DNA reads TGTGCCATCAGTGCCGACAGGGGATCTCAGCCCCAGCATTTT.

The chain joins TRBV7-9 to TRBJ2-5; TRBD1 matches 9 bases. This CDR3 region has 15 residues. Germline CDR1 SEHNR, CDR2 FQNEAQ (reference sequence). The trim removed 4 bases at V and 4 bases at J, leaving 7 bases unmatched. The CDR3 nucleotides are TGTGCCAGCAGCTCTGTGGGACAGGGCTTAGAGACCCAGTACTTC. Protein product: CASSSVGQGLETQYF.

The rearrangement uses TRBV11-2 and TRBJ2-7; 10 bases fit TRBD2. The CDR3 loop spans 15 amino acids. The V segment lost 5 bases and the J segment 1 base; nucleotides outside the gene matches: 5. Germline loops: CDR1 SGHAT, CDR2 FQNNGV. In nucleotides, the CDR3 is TGTGCCAGCAGCCCTCTAGCGGGAGATTCCTACGAGCAGTACTTC. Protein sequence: CASSPLAGDSYEQYF.